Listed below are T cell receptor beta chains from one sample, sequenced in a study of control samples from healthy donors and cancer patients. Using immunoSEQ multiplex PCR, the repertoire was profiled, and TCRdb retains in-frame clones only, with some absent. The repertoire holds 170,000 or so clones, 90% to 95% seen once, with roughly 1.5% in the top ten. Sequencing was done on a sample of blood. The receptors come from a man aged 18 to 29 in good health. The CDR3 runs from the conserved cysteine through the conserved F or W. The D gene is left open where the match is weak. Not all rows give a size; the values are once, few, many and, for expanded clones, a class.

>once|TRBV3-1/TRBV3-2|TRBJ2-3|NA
TGTGCCAGCAGCCAAGGGGGGACAGATACGCAGTATTTT
CASSQGGTDTQYF
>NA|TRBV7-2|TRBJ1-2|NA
TGTGCCAGCAGGCAGGGTCTGGCTGGTTATGGCTACACCTTC
CASRQGLAGYGYTF
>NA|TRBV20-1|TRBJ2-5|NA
TGCAGTGCTAGTAGTACGTCGACCCAGTACTTC
CSASSTSTQYF
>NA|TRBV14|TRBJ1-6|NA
TGTGCCAGCAGCCAAGATTTGACTGATTCACCCCTCCACTTT
CASSQDLTDSPLHF
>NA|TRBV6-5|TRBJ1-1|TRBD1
TGTGCCAGCAGTTCAGGGGGCGAAGCCACTGAAGCTTTCTTT
CASSSGGEATEAFF
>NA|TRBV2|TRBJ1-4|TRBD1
TGTGCCAGCAGTGAAAGACAGGGCCTCAATGAAAAACTGTTTTTT
CASSERQGLNEKLFF
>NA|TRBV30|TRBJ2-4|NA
TGTGCCTGGAGTCTCCAACTCCGGGACATTCAGTACTTC
CAWSLQLRDIQYF
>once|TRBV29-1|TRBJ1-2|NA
TGCAGCGTTGAAACCGAGGAGTATGGCTACACCTTC
CSVETEEYGYTF
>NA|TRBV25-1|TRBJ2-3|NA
TGTGCCAGCAGTGAATGGGCAGGGAAAGATACGCAGTATTTT
CASSEWAGKDTQYF
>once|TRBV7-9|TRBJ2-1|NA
TGTGCCAGCAGCTTATTCGGTCCGTATGATCAGAGCTCCTACAATGAGCAGTTCTTC
CASSLFGPYDQSSYNEQFF
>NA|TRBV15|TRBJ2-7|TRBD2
TGTGCCACCAGATCGACTAGCGGGGGGGCTCAGCAGTACTTC
CATRSTSGGAQQYF